These 25 T cell receptor beta chains originate from one sample sequenced in a study of Tregs in tolerant kidney transplant recipients. Sequenced by immunoSEQ multiplex PCR; TCRdb stores in-frame clones only, minus some. There are roughly 250,000 clones in the sample; roughly 84% occur only once, and about 0.68% lies in the top ten. Material: CD4+ T cells from blood. These receptors all come from a human donor in good health.

This clone was observed a few times. The rearrangement uses TRBV6-1 and TRBJ1-4; weak D call: TRBD1 (5 bases). This CDR3 is built from 14 residues. Germline V CDR1 and CDR2: MNHNS, SASEGT. V dropped 5 bases and J dropped 5 bases, with 12 bases sitting between them. The CDR3 loop reads CASSSRVGNEKLFF. The CDR3 DNA reads TGTGCCAGCAGTTCCAGGGTGGGGAATGAAAAACTGTTTTTT.

This clone was seen only once. The sample carries other DNA sequences with the same CDR3. The CDR3 DNA reads as TGTGCCAGCTCACCATTGGGGACTGAAGCTTTCTTT. This encodes CASSPLGTEAFF. The V call is TRBV18, the J call TRBJ1-1; D remains ambiguous. V was cut by 2 bases and J by 5 bases, with 6 bases left in between. CDR1 KGHSH and CDR2 LQKENI come from the germline V gene. The CDR3 has 12 residues.

CDR3 DNA sequence: TGCGCCAGCAGCTTGGGTGTAGCACTAAATGAAAAACTGTTTTTT. It codes for CASSLGVALNEKLFF. The V call is TRBV5-1, the J call TRBJ1-4; D is uncertain. The CDR3 runs 15 residues. CDR1 is SGHRS, CDR2 YFSETQ, per germline. The V and J ends lost 0 bases and 5 bases respectively, with 11 bases between them.

The chain employs TRBV19 and TRBJ2-4; 14 nucleotides match TRBD2. Unmatched junction bases numbered 9, after V lost 5 bases and J lost 0 bases. The CDR3 runs to 19 residues. The V gene's germline CDR1 is LNHDA and CDR2 SQIVND (reference sequence). CDR3: CASSPWTSGRLLAKNIQYF. Written as DNA, the CDR3 is TGTGCCAGTAGTCCGTGGACTAGCGGGAGGTTGCTAGCCAAAAACATTCAGTACTTC.

This clone was found once. V usage is TRBV19 and J usage is TRBJ2-5, with D perhaps TRBD1 (6 bases). The CDR3 loop spans 13 amino acids. Germline CDR1 reads LNHDA; CDR2 reads SQIVND (reference sequence). Trimming left V 9 bases short and J 5 bases short, with 16 bases between. CDR3 sequence reads: CASSRGQGETQYF. The CDR3 bases are TGTGCCAGCTCAAGGGGCCAGGGGGAGACCCAGTACTTC.

This clone was observed a few times. The chain is built from TRBV5-1 and TRBJ2-3; 10 bases align to TRBD2. V shed 3 bases and J 5 bases; nucleotides not matched to a gene: 6. This CDR3 is 15 amino acids long. CDR1 and CDR2 (germline): SGHRS, YFSETQ. CDR3 in amino acids: CASSSLAGLRDTQYF. DNA for the CDR3: TGCGCCAGCAGCTCACTAGCGGGATTACGAGATACGCAGTATTTT.

This clone was seen a single time. The rearrangement links TRBV6-1 to TRBJ1-1; a possible D gene is TRBD1 (6 bases). V shed 2 bases and J shed 4 bases, with 11 bases lying between them. Germline values: CDR1 MNHNS, CDR2 SASEGT. The CDR3 is 14 amino acids. CDR3 DNA sequence: TGTGCCAGCAGTGAACCCCGCAGGGGCACTGAAGCTTTCTTT. Amino acid sequence: CASSEPRRGTEAFF.

This clone has just a few counts. CDR3 region: CASSPLGGGNEQFF. CDR3 sequence (DNA): TGTGCCAGCTCACCTCTCGGAGGGGGCAATGAGCAGTTCTTC. The chain combines TRBV18 with TRBJ2-1; D assignment may be TRBD1 or TRBD2 (6 bases each). The CDR3 length is 14 residues. With 3 bases removed from V and 6 bases from J, the gap between germline ends came to 12 bases. From germline, CDR1 is KGHSH and CDR2 LQKENI.

The chain has TRBV7-2 and TRBJ2-5; D is uncertain. Trimming left V 1 base short and J 3 bases short, with 9 bases between. Germline CDR1 and CDR2: SGHTA and FQGNSA. The length of the CDR3 is 14 residues. CDR3 sequence (DNA): TGTGCCAGCAGCTTAGACAGAACAAAAGAGACCCAGTACTTC. It yields the protein CASSLDRTKETQYF.

The chain carries TRBV2 and TRBJ1-5; D is uncertain. Germline V CDR1 and CDR2: SNHLY, FYNNEI. V was clipped by 6 bases and J by 7 bases, with 16 bases between them. The CDR3 runs to 14 residues. CDR3: CASSPDTLGQPQHF. The CDR3 nucleotides are TGTGCCAGCAGCCCAGACACGTTAGGGCAGCCCCAGCATTTT. Looking up the rest from reference TRBV2 and TRBJ1-5 gives the full variable domain: EPEVTQTPSHQVTQMGQEVILRCVPISNHLYFYWYRQILGQKVEFLVSFYNNEISEKSEIFDDQFSVERPDGSNFTLKIRSTKLEDSAMYFCASSPDTLGQPQHFGDGTRLSIL.

This clone occurred a few times. J is TRBJ2-2 and V is TRBV18; D is undetermined. The CDR3 is made up of 16 amino acids. Germline CDR1 is KGHSH and CDR2 is LQKENI. Deletions cut 2 bases from V and 0 bases from J, with 10 bases between. CDR3: CASSPILASNTGELFF. CDR3 DNA sequence: TGTGCCAGCTCACCAATCTTAGCCTCGAACACCGGGGAGCTGTTTTTT.

As to this clone: The identical CDR3 is also encoded by other nucleotide sequences in the sample. The chain links TRBV19 to TRBJ1-5, with TRBD1 matching 10 bases. The germline V gene encodes CDR1 LNHDA and CDR2 SQIVND (reference sequence). The length of the CDR3 is 15 residues. Trimming at V came to 4 bases and at J to 4 bases, leaving 4 bases not matched to a gene. CDR3 sequence (DNA): TGTGCCAGTAGTACGGACAGGGGGGCAAATCAGCCCCAGCATTTT. This sequence encodes CASSTDRGANQPQHF.

The CDR3 DNA sequence: TGTGCCAGCAGCCGCTTGGGACTCACGAACACTGAAGCTTTCTTT. Its protein is CASSRLGLTNTEAFF. This chain joins TRBV7-6 and TRBJ1-1; weak D call: TRBD1 (5 bases). The germline V and J ends were trimmed by 5 bases and 1 base, with 14 bases remaining between them. The CDR3 covers 15 residues. Germline-derived CDR1 and CDR2 are SGHVS and FNYEAQ.

The sample holds a few counts of this clone. The chain has TRBV5-6 and TRBJ1-3, with D tentatively TRBD1 (5 bases). This CDR3 region has 15 residues. The V gene's germline CDR1 is SGHDT and CDR2 YYEEEE. The V end lost 1 base, the J end lost 4 bases, and 12 bases lay between the germline ends. The CDR3 nucleotides read TGTGCCAGCAGCTTGCGTCGGACATCAGGAAACACCATATATTTT. Amino acid sequence: CASSLRRTSGNTIYF.

This clone was seen a single time. J is TRBJ2-7 and V is TRBV4-1, with D unclear. Trimming took off 4 bases at V and 6 bases at J, with 7 bases between the two ends. CDR3 length: 11 residues. CDR1 and CDR2 from the germline V gene are MGHRA and YSYEKL. The CDR3 reads CASSRQSEQYF. The CDR3 bases are TGCGCCAGCAGCCGCCAGAGCGAGCAGTACTTC.

The chain is built from TRBV5-1 and TRBJ1-4, with D maybe TRBD1 (6 bases). V was clipped by 2 bases and J by 4 bases, with 9 bases between them. The CDR3 loop spans 14 amino acids. Germline assignment: CDR1 SGHRS and CDR2 YFSETQ. CDR3 sequence reads: CASSLGQLNEKLFF. CDR3 nucleotide sequence: TGCGCCAGCAGCTTAGGACAGCTTAATGAAAAACTGTTTTTT. The full variable domain, rest sourced from reference TRBV5-1 and TRBJ1-4, is KAGVTQTPRYLIKTRGQQVTLSCSPISGHRSVSWYQQTPGQGLQFLFEYFSETQRNKGNFPGRFSGRQFSNSRSEMNVSTLELGDSALYLCASSLGQLNEKLFFGSGTQLSVL.

This clone was observed a single time. The V and J genes are TRBV6-5 and TRBJ2-3; no reliable D call. The CDR3 sequence is 16 residues long. V dropped 4 bases and J dropped 1 base, with 15 bases sitting between them. CDR1 and CDR2 (germline): MNHEY, SVGAGI. The CDR3 nucleotides are TGTGCCAGCAGTTCAATATTACGAGAAGGCACAGATACGCAGTATTTT. Translation: CASSSILREGTDTQYF.

The chain recombines TRBV7-9 with TRBJ2-1; tentatively, D is TRBD1 or TRBD2 (5 bases each). The CDR3 has 12 residues. Trimming took 5 bases from V and 10 from J, leaving 12 bases between them. Germline V gene lookup returns CDR1 SEHNR and CDR2 FQNEAQ (reference sequence). DNA for the CDR3: TGTGCCAGCAGCCCTAGTTGGGGGGAGCAGTTCTTC. Its translation: CASSPSWGEQFF.

This rearrangement joins TRBV6-5 to TRBJ1-6; tentatively, D is TRBD1 (5 bases). Trimming stripped 3 bases from V and 10 bases from J, with 16 bases between. The CDR3 covers 15 residues. Germline CDR1 MNHEY, CDR2 SVGAGI. The CDR3 nucleotides read TGTGCCAGCAGTTATTGGGGGGGGGTTGGATCACCCCTCCACTTT. It codes for CASSYWGGVGSPLHF.

The chain couples TRBV18 to TRBJ1-6; a possible D gene is TRBD1 (5 bases). From germline, CDR1 is KGHSH and CDR2 LQKENI. V was pared by 5 bases and J by 7 bases, with 18 bases between. This CDR3 is built from 16 residues. The CDR3 nucleotides read TGTGCCAGCTCAAACCGTGGCGGGGAGGGGAATTCACCCCTCCACTTT. It specifies CASSNRGGEGNSPLHF.

V gene TRBV7-9 combines with J gene TRBJ1-1, with D hard to call. Germline CDR1 is SEHNR and CDR2 is FQNEAQ (reference sequence). The CDR3 totals 14 residues. Trimming shortened V by 2 bases and J by 5 bases, and 12 bases separated the two germline ends. This chain's CDR3 is CASSLPRRGTEAFF. CDR3 nucleotides: TGTGCCAGCAGCTTACCACGGCGTGGGACTGAAGCTTTCTTT.

With respect to this clone: The identical CDR3 is also encoded by other nucleotide sequences in the sample. V gene TRBV30 combines with J gene TRBJ1-5; possibly TRBD1 for D (6 bases). The CDR3 length is 13 residues. V lost 5 bases, J lost 5 bases, and 13 bases lay in between. CDR1 is GTSNPN and CDR2 is SVGIG in the germline V gene (reference sequence). The CDR3 reads CAWGRQADQPQHF. For the CDR3, the DNA is TGTGCCTGGGGTCGACAGGCGGATCAGCCCCAGCATTTT.

The chain recombines TRBV7-9 with TRBJ1-1, with 10 bases lining up with TRBD1. Trimming took 5 bases from V and 4 from J; bases not matched to a gene: 7. The CDR3 extends over 15 amino acids. Germline V gene lookup returns CDR1 SEHNR and CDR2 FQNEAQ (reference sequence). The CDR3 is CASSQRTGGGTEAFF. DNA for the CDR3: TGTGCCAGCAGCCAGAGGACAGGGGGAGGCACTGAAGCTTTCTTT.

The genes are TRBV6-5 and TRBJ2-1; no clear D gene. The CDR3 has 13 residues. V was cut by 2 bases and J by 8 bases, with 10 bases left in between. Germline V gene lookup returns CDR1 MNHEY and CDR2 SVGAGI. The CDR3: CASSYPARDEQFF. The CDR3 coding sequence is TGTGCCAGCAGTTACCCGGCTAGGGATGAGCAGTTCTTC.

The rearrangement links TRBV5-1 to TRBJ2-7; TRBD2 matches 11 bases. This CDR3 comprises 18 residues. J was trimmed by 7 bases and V by 3 bases; bases with no gene match: 18. CDR1 and CDR2 from the germline V gene are SGHRS and YFSETQ. The CDR3 coding sequence is TGCGCCAGCAGCTCCGCGCCCTCGCCTAGCGGGGGGCCTCGAGAGCAGTACTTC. Translation: CASSSAPSPSGGPREQYF. Drawing the rest from reference TRBV5-1 and TRBJ2-7, the complete variable domain is KAGVTQTPRYLIKTRGQQVTLSCSPISGHRSVSWYQQTPGQGLQFLFEYFSETQRNKGNFPGRFSGRQFSNSRSEMNVSTLELGDSALYLCASSSAPSPSGGPREQYFGPGTRLTVT.